These 18 T cell receptor beta chains came from one sample sequenced in a study of CD8+ T cells in alopecia areata. RNA was isolated and reverse transcribed to cDNA, the sequencing template. Sequencing used immunoSEQ multiplex PCR; TCRdb keeps in-frame clones, though not all of them. The repertoire holds over 90,000 clones, with around 59% as singletons. The sequencing sample was made of CD4+ T cells sorted from blood. These receptors were obtained from a human donor in good health.

The V call is TRBV13, the J call TRBJ1-3, with TRBD1 as a possible D gene (6 bases). Trimming left V 5 bases short and J 7 bases short, with 18 bases between. The CDR3 runs 15 residues. Germline V CDR1 and CDR2: PRHDT, FYEKMQ (reference sequence). The CDR3 nucleotides are TGTGCCAGCAGCACTCAGGGGACCCTCGCCAACACCATATATTTT. Protein product: CASSTQGTLANTIYF.

This clone has just a few counts. The gene calls are TRBV25-1 and TRBJ2-4; D is undetermined. The germline V gene encodes CDR1 MGHDK and CDR2 SYGVNS. The V gene lost 2 bases and the J gene lost 9 bases, with 11 bases spanning the gap. CDR3 length: 13 residues. The CDR3 loop reads CASSEALTFIQYF. The CDR3 DNA follows: TGTGCCAGCAGTGAAGCTTTGACCTTCATTCAGTACTTC. Drawing the rest from reference TRBV25-1 and TRBJ2-4, the complete variable domain is EADIYQTPRYLVIGTGKKITLECSQTMGHDKMYWYQQDPGMELHLIHYSYGVNSTEKGDLSSESTVSRIRTEHFPLTLESARPSHTSQYLCASSEALTFIQYFGAGTRLSVL.

J is TRBJ2-7 and V is TRBV25-1, with 12 bases lining up with TRBD1. This CDR3 spans 18 amino acids. Germline CDR1 is MGHDK and CDR2 is SYGVNS. V was clipped by 1 base and J by 3 bases; unmatched bases: 10. CDR3 in amino acids: CASSELRRDRGLIYEQYF. For the CDR3, the DNA is TGTGCCAGCAGTGAATTAAGAAGGGACAGGGGGCTTATCTACGAGCAGTACTTC.

The chain couples TRBV25-1 to TRBJ2-5; TRBD1 is a possible D gene (6 bases). This CDR3 has 15 amino acids. With 3 bases removed from V and 5 bases from J, the gap between germline ends came to 16 bases. CDR1 MGHDK and CDR2 SYGVNS come from the germline V gene. Here the CDR3 DNA reads TGTGCCAGCAGTGAGTTCGCGCCTAGGGGGGAGACCCAGTACTTC. Residues: CASSEFAPRGETQYF.

The chain employs TRBV7-9 and TRBJ1-5; perhaps TRBD1 as D (5 bases). V was trimmed by 4 bases and J by 7 bases, leaving 11 bases between them. Germline CDR1 reads SEHNR; CDR2 reads FQNEAQ (reference sequence). The CDR3 has 13 amino acids. The CDR3 here is CASSSRDGQPQHF. In DNA, the CDR3 is TGTGCCAGCAGCTCCAGGGACGGGCAGCCCCAGCATTTT.

This clone was detected a few times. The chain has TRBV29-1 and TRBJ2-2; the D is unclear. Germline V CDR1 and CDR2: SQVTM, ANQGSEA. With 6 bases removed from V and 0 bases from J, the gap between germline ends came to 8 bases. The CDR3 runs 13 residues. CDR3 bases: TGCAGCGTACGGAGTACGAACACCGGGGAGCTGTTTTTT. It yields the protein CSVRSTNTGELFF.

This chain connects TRBV15 to TRBJ1-5; D might be TRBD1 (5 bases). The CDR3 covers 15 residues. Trimming cost V 3 bases and J 3 bases, with 12 bases left between them. Looked up from germline, CDR1 is LNHNV and CDR2 is YYDKDF (reference sequence). The CDR3 reads CATSSDLTANQPQHF. CDR3 nucleotide sequence: TGTGCCACCAGCAGTGACCTGACAGCCAATCAGCCCCAGCATTTT.

In this sample, this clone turned up a few times. The V call is TRBV28, the J call TRBJ2-5; D gene ambiguous. The J call may be mistaken, given a closer DNA end match to TRBJ2-7. This CDR3 is built from 11 residues. Germline V gives CDR1 MDHEN, CDR2 SYDVKM. CDR3 in amino acids: CASSLYHEQYF. CDR3 DNA sequence: TGTGCCAGCAGTTTATACCACGAGCAGTACTTC.

Only one count was recorded for this clone. This rearrangement joins TRBV6-1 to TRBJ2-3, with 8 bases that match TRBD2. CDR1 is MNHNS and CDR2 is SASEGT in the germline V gene. The CDR3 loop spans 15 amino acids. Trimming took 2 bases from V and 4 from J; bases not matched to a gene: 5. The CDR3 nucleotides read TGTGCCAGCAGTGAACGGGGGGGTGTGTCAGATACGCAGTATTTT. Translation: CASSERGGVSDTQYF.

This clone was seen a handful of times. The chain recombines TRBV7-9 with TRBJ2-3; D not certain. CDR1 SEHNR and CDR2 FQNEAQ come from the germline V gene (reference sequence). V shed 5 bases and J shed 2 bases, with 2 bases lying between them. The CDR3 contains 11 residues. The CDR3 protein is CASSLTDTQYF. The DNA for the CDR3 is TGTGCCAGCAGCCTCACAGATACGCAGTATTTT.

V is TRBV7-2 and J is TRBJ1-2, with D tentatively TRBD1 (5 bases). Trimming left V 4 bases short and J 3 bases short, with 15 bases between. From germline, CDR1 is SGHTA and CDR2 FQGNSA. The CDR3 contains 15 residues. The DNA for the CDR3 is TGTGCCAGCAGCTCATATCGGGGCGGCTACTATGGCTACACCTTC. Translated: CASSSYRGGYYGYTF.

J is TRBJ1-1 and V is TRBV2; no clear D gene. V lost 7 bases to trimming and J lost 1 base, with 16 bases between them. This CDR3 comprises 15 residues. The V gene's germline CDR1 is SNHLY and CDR2 FYNNEI. The CDR3 region is CASIAGPVGNTEAFF. The CDR3 bases are TGTGCCAGCATCGCCGGCCCGGTTGGGAACACTGAAGCTTTCTTT.

This chain joins TRBV29-1 and TRBJ2-1, with D perhaps TRBD2 (5 bases). Trimming shortened V by 6 bases and J by 9 bases, and 18 bases separated the two germline ends. CDR3 length: 13 residues. Germline V CDR1 and CDR2: SQVTM, ANQGSEA. The CDR3 DNA reads as TGCAGCGTCGGACTCTCGACCCACATTGAGCAGTTCTTC. Its protein product is CSVGLSTHIEQFF.

V gene TRBV2 combines with J gene TRBJ1-2; 7 bases agree with TRBD1. This CDR3 has 17 residues. From germline, CDR1 is SNHLY and CDR2 FYNNEI. V gave up 0 bases and J gave up 4 bases; unmatched junction bases: 11. CDR3 residues: CASSEAAGTALLYGYTF. The CDR3 bases are TGTGCCAGCAGTGAAGCTGCCGGGACAGCTCTACTCTATGGCTACACCTTC.

CDR3 DNA: TGTGCCAGCAGCCAAGCGGGACAGACCCACCAGATCCGTGAGCAGTACTTC. This sequence encodes CASSQAGQTHQIREQYF. The rearrangement joins TRBV4-2 to TRBJ2-7; TRBD1 matches at 7 bases. This CDR3 is built from 17 residues. CDR1 is LGHNA, CDR2 YNFKEQ, per germline. The ends lost 1 base at V and 7 bases at J; junction bases unmatched: 16.

The V call is TRBV29-1, the J call TRBJ2-5; 9 bases map to TRBD1. The CDR3 loop spans 14 amino acids. V lost 7 bases, J lost 4 bases, and 10 bases stayed unmatched. Germline V lookup: CDR1 SQVTM, CDR2 ANQGSEA. The CDR3 bases are TGCAGCGGAGACGTAGGACAGGGGTTAGAGACCCAGTACTTC. Residues: CSGDVGQGLETQYF. Filled out from reference TRBV29-1 and TRBJ2-5, the complete variable domain reads SAVISQKPSRDICQRGTSLTIQCQVDSQVTMMFWYRQQPGQSLTLIATANQGSEATYESGFVIDKFPISRPNLTFSTLTVSNMSPEDSSIYLCSGDVGQGLETQYFGPGTRLLVL.

This clone was seen more than once but under ten times. The chain recombines TRBV10-3 with TRBJ1-2; the D is unclear. CDR1 ENHRY and CDR2 SYGVKD come from the germline V gene. Between the trimmed V and J ends, which lost 4 bases and 3 bases, there was a span of 6 bases. The CDR3 is 12 residues long. DNA for the CDR3: TGTGCCATCAGTGGGAACCACTATGGCTACACCTTC. As protein: CAISGNHYGYTF.

The chain links TRBV5-1 to TRBJ2-2; tentative D call: TRBD2 (5 bases). Per the germline V gene, CDR1 is SGHRS and CDR2 is YFSETQ. This CDR3 spans 13 amino acids. Deletions cut 3 bases from V and 5 bases from J, with 8 bases between. The CDR3 nucleotides are TGCGCCAGCAGCTCGAGGGAAACCGGGGAGCTGTTTTTT. Amino acids: CASSSRETGELFF.